This T cell receptor (beta chain) is drawn from a study of HIV-infected patients and healthy controls. The CDR3 length is 11 residues. This clonotype was counted a few times. One entry per CDR3 protein results from TCRdb running MiXCR on the 5' RACE reads. In the table there are 65,000 to 70,000 distinct CDR3 sequences, about 17% of which are singletons. The TCR originated in a human donor in good health. The specimen was CD4+ T cells from blood. The chain couples TRBV21-1 to TRBJ2-7. TRBV21-1 is marked as a pseudogene. The CDR3 region is CASSNRGEQYF. CDR3 bases: TGTGCCAGCAGCAACCGAGGCGAGCAGTACTTC.